These 5 T cell receptor beta chains came from one sample sequenced in a study of T-cell memory formation after mild COVID-19. In TCRdb, the 5' RACE reads were re-called with MiXCR into one record per CDR3 protein. This repertoire shows 35,000 to 50,000 distinct CDR3 sequences, around 6.1% found once; its top ten account for approximately 0.74%. Sequencing was carried out using PBMCs or a T cell subset sorted from them (not recorded which). These receptor sequences come from an adult who had mild COVID-19 (a few samples of this study predate the infection). Cell type and time point are not known.

This clonotype was seen a handful of times. The V and J genes are TRBV5-1 and TRBJ1-1; weak D call: TRBD1 (5 bases). Germline CDR1 reads SGHRS; CDR2 reads YFSETQ. Trimming shortened V by 8 bases and J by 1 base, and 12 bases separated the two germline ends. The CDR3 contains 13 residues. The CDR3 DNA reads as TGCGCCAGTACCCGGGACCCGAACACTGAAGCTTTCTTT. Its protein is CASTRDPNTEAFF.

Many counts were recorded for this clonotype. This chain joins TRBV7-8 and TRBJ2-1; 8 bases fit TRBD2. Germline-derived CDR1 and CDR2 are SGHVS and FQNEAQ. J was trimmed by 9 bases and V by 6 bases; bases with no gene match: 7. CDR3 size: 13 residues. CDR3 nucleotide sequence: TGTGCCAGCAGGTCGGGACTAGTATTTGAGCAGTTCTTC. Encoded protein: CASRSGLVFEQFF.

In this sample, this clonotype turned up a few times. This chain uses TRBV7-7 with TRBJ2-3; D call uncertain. This CDR3 spans 14 amino acids. Germline V gene data show CDR1 as SSHAT and CDR2 as FNYEAQ (reference sequence). The chain's CDR3 is CATKAAASTDTQYF. The CDR3 DNA reads TGTGCTACCAAGGCCGCCGCTAGCACAGATACGCAGTATTTT.

V gene TRBV11-2 combines with J gene TRBJ2-4; no clear D gene. Germline lookup yields CDR1 SGHAT and CDR2 FQNNGV. V lost 4 bases and J lost 8, with 9 bases in between. The CDR3 runs 12 residues. CDR3 sequence: CASSSNGHIQYF. CDR3 DNA: TGTGCCAGCAGCTCTAATGGGCACATTCAGTACTTC.

This clonotype came up many times. This rearrangement joins TRBV5-1 to TRBJ2-7; a possible D gene is TRBD1 (5 bases). Germline V gene data show CDR1 as SGHRS and CDR2 as YFSETQ. This CDR3 comprises 13 residues. V lost 3 bases, J lost 5 bases, and 12 bases lay in between. CDR3: CASSYSGNDEQYF. CDR3 coding DNA: TGCGCCAGCAGCTACTCAGGGAACGACGAGCAGTACTTC.